This TCR beta chain is drawn from a study of cytomegalovirus exposure and HLA in healthy donors (dated by TCRdb to 2016 to 2017). With regard to the full study: According to an earlier analysis of around 600 of the donors, about 179 million T cells yielded 95 million to 140 million unique TCR beta sequences and approximately 300 Gb of sequence data. Among about 390 genotyped donors of the cohort, an average of approximately 250,000 unique TCR beta nucleotide sequences were sequenced per donor, roughly 20% of them non-productive. Along with the approximately 620-subject first cohort, a separate validation cohort of some 130 different subjects was used. To study patterns of TCR occurrence, a later analysis re-analyzed previously published TCR beta repertoires from around 660 donors and added high-resolution HLA genotyping. Typing coverage varied by locus: roughly 620-640 donors for A, B, C, DRB1 and DQB1; 500 to 550 for DQA1; around 570 for DPA1; more than 450 for DPB1. All discovery cohort repertoires had been generated on a single sequencing platform. The study aimed to test whether cataloging public T cell receptors could reveal signatures of past pathogen exposure. Rather than using new phenotypic data, the later analysis identified candidate immune exposures from TCR beta sequences and from how often those sequences occurred across donors. About 300 gigabases of sequencing data and roughly 80 million unique TCR sequences made up an early release that covered approximately 620 HLA-typed donors. In an earlier analysis of 500 to 650 of the donors, high-throughput TCR beta sequencing was used to judge whether each TCR beta V gene segment behaved as functional or pseudogenic. To predict cytomegalovirus infection status, the study brought together high-throughput TCR immunosequencing, statistical association of individual TCRs with disease status, and machine learning. Donor age, sex, ethnicity and CMV serostatus were compiled alongside the repertoire data. Both class I and class II loci were covered by HLA typing, at four-digit resolution. Of the roughly 400 genotyped donors, approximately 81% were placed in the genetic ancestry cluster associated with self-reported Caucasian donors. Genome-wide SNP genotypes for about 60% of the roughly 700 donors were used in a later genetic analysis, which treated that subset as a discovery cohort. A few DR-DQ haplotypes were handled as single units for association and clustering because linkage in the cohort was strong. The study used immunosequencing to profile the T cell repertoires of 666 subjects and linked those repertoires to cytomegalovirus serostatus.

The CDR3 has 16 amino acids, counting the end cysteine and phenylalanine. CDR3 DNA only is kept here, 48 bases in frame from base 1. From the germline V gene (reference sequence), CDR1 is SEHNR and CDR2 is FQNEAQ. Summary of the overall study and its limitations: It was suggested by the authors that the approach could potentially be generalized to other disease states and immunological phenotypes. In a later analysis, most CMV-associated TCR beta chains were found to appear HLA-restricted, with HLA associations seemingly driven largely by CMV exposure. Because some donors lacked HLA typing at each locus, the association tests relied only on the typed subset. Linkage disequilibrium might explain the correlated functional status among segregating V segments, but an unknown experimental factor could not be excluded. Broadly in line with IMGT annotations, most TCR beta V segments showed up in productive rearrangements about 87% or about 30% of the time in an earlier analysis of about 500 of the donors. Some IMGT-functional V segments, including TRBV6-2 and TRBV6-3, could not be told apart with the 87-base-pair reads, so those segments were excluded. The cohort was sequenced for TCR beta chains only, and without alpha or paired-chain data the features that could be detected were limited. At a false discovery rate of 0.05, a later analysis linked 15,000 to 20,000 TCR beta sequences to specific HLA alleles. In vitro tests confirmed that a few of the cytomegalovirus-associated TCR beta chains recognize cytomegalovirus antigens. In a later analysis, HLA-associated TCR beta chains showed more clonal expansion and lower generation probabilities than non-associated chains that were equally common. The earlier analysis of about 600 of the donors excluded approximately 15 rarely observed V segments, including chromosome 9 orphons, because counts were too low. Most TCR sequences were observed very rarely across donors, whereas some public TCRs were present in many individuals. According to a later analysis, parvovirus B19, influenza, CMV and Epstein-Barr virus appeared linked to several top co-occurrence clusters. The sequencing pipeline was judged likely to have produced a cluster of highly shared sequence variants as a technical artifact. A further reported finding was that TCR beta sequences accurately predicted the HLA-A and HLA-B alleles for most subjects in the first cohort. CMV serostatus was the only immune exposure information available for the cohort. V-gene and J-gene trimming of TCR beta chains was associated with a missense DCLRE1C variant in a later genetic analysis, and the association was replicated in an independent cohort. A later genetic analysis reported fewer N-insertions in productive TCRs among donors in an Asian-associated ancestry cluster than the roughly 670-donor mean. According to a later analysis, TCR association rates differed among HLA loci, with DRB1 alleles showing the most associated TCRs and HLA-C alleles showing the fewest. A total of 150 to 200 TCR beta chains were listed by the study as associated with cytomegalovirus. Presence/absence analyses assumed roughly uniform sequencing depth across donors, an assumption that may not hold. In both the original and validation cohorts, the classifier was reported to diagnose cytomegalovirus status with high specificity and sensitivity. When HLA alleles, especially DR and DQ, strongly co-occurred, attributing TCR associations to individual alleles was difficult.

Receptors were amplified or captured by the immunoSEQ multiplex PCR assay. A mixture of 60 forward primers for TCR Vbeta segments and 13 reverse primers for TCR Jbeta segments was used in the multiplex PCR. The CDR3 region of rearranged TCR beta genes was amplified from genomic DNA with a multiplex PCR assay. The amplified TCR beta libraries were sequenced on the Illumina HiSeq System as 87-base-pair reads. Per the authors' processing: A later analysis counted some 80 million unique TCR beta chains across the roughly 700 repertoires, and roughly 9.9 million of these chains were shared by at least two donors. To remove PCR and sequencing errors, raw reads were error-corrected and collapsed into unique sequences using a nearest-neighbor algorithm that merged closely related sequences. Alignment of CDR3 sequences to IMGT reference sequences was used to assign V, D and J gene segments. Each retained sequence needed at least a six-nucleotide match to both a V gene segment and a J gene segment. Rearrangements were classified as productive when the CDR3 lacked stop codons and remained in frame with V and J, and all other rearrangements were classified as non-productive. CDR3 was defined by IMGT convention, running from the second conserved V-encoded cysteine to the conserved J-encoded phenylalanine. The earlier analysis of about 590 of the donors excluded sequences that lacked an unambiguous match to a single V gene segment. An earlier analysis of roughly 590 of the donors called V segments functional above 56.7% productive rearrangements and segregating when the between-donor standard deviation exceeded 5%. A statistical classification framework was developed to diagnose cytomegalovirus status using the catalog of TCR beta chain sequences. In a later analysis, V and J genes were assigned by comparing TCR nucleotide sequences against IMGT/GENE-DB human TR gene sequences. The TCRdist pipeline was used in a later analysis to assign CDR3 sequences and most-parsimonious VDJ recombination scenarios. In a later analysis, each TCR beta chain was defined by its CDR3 amino acid sequence together with its V-gene family, and reads without a unique V-gene family were excluded. In a later analysis, 500 to 700 highly shared, low-generation-probability nucleotide sequences were removed to address suspected cross-contamination and a sequencing artifact. A later analysis calculated a clonal expansion index for each public chain from normalized within-repertoire ranks of inferred template counts. In a later analysis, generation probabilities were computed using a VDJ recombination model fitted to out-of-frame rearrangements, and the results were checked against IGoR. A later analysis scored TCR-TCR, TCR-HLA and TCR-CMV co-occurrence with hypergeometric tests, applying a repertoire-size bias correction to TCR pairs. To estimate false discovery rates, a later analysis permuted the HLA or CMV assignments 20 times. In a later analysis, co-occurring TCRs were grouped with DBSCAN, and TCRdist sequence similarity was added when clustering was performed within HLA-allele-positive subsets. Repertoires with fewer than 30,000 or more than 120,000 public chains were left out of co-occurrence clustering, as were about 5 repertoires with anomalous nucleotide sharing. TCRdb re-hosts the immuneACCESS table, in-frame sequences only. Its copies lack some clones; in the studies checked, an unresolved V gene accounts for under half of them, and the cause for the rest is not known. The V and J calls and the clone size are those of that table, but D and trimming were determined from the DNA. The sample table records approximately 180,000 clones; about 90% of these occur just once. The ten most abundant clones make up roughly 0.23% of the sample.

The cohort comprised some 680 healthy bone marrow donors. All cohort members were sampled while nominally healthy, although unrecorded immune exposures were likely present. The donor was CMV seronegative and belonged to the group of 350 or so seronegative cohort members. A peripheral blood sample was provided by each donor, and peripheral blood mononuclear cells were used for TCR beta sequencing. Genomic DNA was extracted from the blood cell samples with the Qiagen DNeasy Blood Extraction Kit. A word on this clone: This clone's antigen is unknown. An end of the junction does not agree with germline; a read error may underlie this.

Input material: PBMCs. The receptor was isolated from a girl under three years old in good health and CMV-seronegative. Rearrangement joined TRBV7-9 to TRBJ2-4; 6 matching bases give a weak D call of TRBD1. The DNA is TGTTCCAGCAGCCGCGACAGGATTCTTACCAAAAACATTCAGTACTTC. This translates into CSSSRDRILTKNIQYF. The reference TRBV7-9 and TRBJ2-4 proteins fill in what lies around the CDR3, so the full variable domain reads DTGVSQNPRHKITKRGQNVTFRCDPISEHNRLYWYRQTLGQGPEFLTYFQNEAQLEKSRLLSDRFSAERPKGSFSTLEIQRTEQGDSAMYLCSSSRDRILTKNIQYFGAGTRLSVL.